The next 9 T cell receptor beta chains were all read from a single sample in a study of CD8 T cells in ankylosing spondylitis. A single record per CDR3 protein comes from TCRdb applying MiXCR to the 5' RACE reads. This table has around 130,000 distinct CDR3 sequences, roughly 15% appearing once. Specimen: blood, either unsorted or a sorted T cell fraction (not recorded which). The source of these receptors is a female donor with ankylosing spondylitis or in good health (not recorded which).

This clonotype was observed at least ten times. The chain has TRBV7-2 and TRBJ1-2; the D gene is possibly TRBD1 (6 bases). This CDR3 contains 14 residues. V was clipped by 5 bases and J by 4 bases, with 14 bases between them. Germline-derived CDR1 and CDR2 are SGHTA and FQGNSA. The CDR3 coding sequence is TGTGCCAGCAGCGACCGAACAGGGTTCTATGGCTACACCTTC. This gives the protein CASSDRTGFYGYTF. Full variable domain (missing parts from reference TRBV7-2 and TRBJ1-2): GAGVSQSPSNKVTEKGKDVELRCDPISGHTALYWYRQSLGQGLEFLIYFQGNSAPDKSGLPSDRFSAERTGGSVSTLTIQRTQQEDSAVYLCASSDRTGFYGYTFGSGTRLTVV.

This clonotype was seen more than once but under ten times. In DNA, the CDR3 is TGCAGTGCTAGAGTTGGACGGGTTCAAGAGACCCAGTACTTC. Its translation: CSARVGRVQETQYF. The chain has TRBV20-1 and TRBJ2-5; D is ambiguous. Looked up from germline, CDR1 is DFQATT and CDR2 is SNEGSKA (reference sequence). Trimming took 1 base from V and 2 from J, leaving 11 bases between them. This CDR3 has 14 amino acids.

The table lists this clonotype with many counts. The V call is TRBV20-1, the J call TRBJ2-7; tentative D call: TRBD2 (5 bases). Germline V CDR1 and CDR2: DFQATT, SNEGSKA (reference sequence). The CDR3 spans 14 residues. Trimming cost V 0 bases and J 6 bases, with 15 bases left between them. CDR3 DNA sequence: TGCAGTGCTAGAGATCTACTAGAAATTGGCGAGCAGTACTTC. Amino acid sequence: CSARDLLEIGEQYF.

This clonotype was detected ten times or more. The rearrangement uses TRBV12-5 and TRBJ2-2; D is uncertain. Germline CDR1 and CDR2: LGHNT and FRNRAP. The CDR3 has 12 residues. Trimming stripped 6 bases from V and 7 bases from J, with 9 bases between. The CDR3 is CASGRLNGELFF. The CDR3 nucleotides are TGTGCTAGTGGCCGACTGAACGGGGAGCTGTTTTTT. The variable domain in full, completed from reference TRBV12-5 and TRBJ2-2, reads DARVTQTPRHKVTEMGQEVTMRCQPILGHNTVFWYRQTMMQGLELLAYFRNRAPLDDSGMPKDRFSAEMPDATLATLKIQPSEPRDSAVYFCASGRLNGELFFGEGSRLTVL.

There are a few counts of this clonotype. This rearrangement joins TRBV11-1 to TRBJ1-2, with D uncertain. V gave up 1 base and J gave up 3 bases, with 12 bases separating them. Germline-derived CDR1 and CDR2 are SGHAT and FQDESV (reference sequence). CDR3 length equals 15 residues. The CDR3 region has the DNA TGTGCCAGCAGCTTAGGTCCCGGGGAGGACTATGGCTACACCTTC. It specifies CASSLGPGEDYGYTF.

This clonotype was found many times. The gene calls are TRBV10-3 and TRBJ1-1, with TRBD1 matching 11 bases. Germline assignment: CDR1 ENHRY and CDR2 SYGVKD. Trimming removed 10 bases from V and 0 bases from J; junction bases left unmatched: 7. CDR3 size: 15 residues. The CDR3 protein is CATSGTGGMNTEAFF. The CDR3 bases are TGTGCCACGTCCGGGACAGGGGGTATGAACACTGAAGCTTTCTTT.

This clonotype appeared a few times. The rearrangement links TRBV29-1 to TRBJ2-7; D tentatively reads TRBD1 or TRBD2 (5 bases each). CDR1 SQVTM and CDR2 ANQGSEA come from the germline V gene. CDR3 length: 15 residues. V dropped 7 bases and J dropped 1 base, with 20 bases sitting between them. CDR3 in DNA: TGCAGCGCACGAAAACCCCGGGGCGGATCCTACGAGCAGTACTTC. Protein product: CSARKPRGGSYEQYF.

The chain links TRBV5-1 to TRBJ2-3; maybe TRBD1 (6 bases). V was cut by 7 bases and J by 5 bases, with 23 bases left in between. Germline CDR1 SGHRS, CDR2 YFSETQ. The CDR3 contains 16 residues. The CDR3 region is CASATGWGQIGDTQYF. In DNA, the CDR3 is TGCGCCAGCGCCACTGGTTGGGGGCAAATTGGAGATACGCAGTATTTT.

V usage is TRBV5-1 and J usage is TRBJ2-3, with D unresolved. Trimming pared 0 bases from V and 1 base from J, leaving 12 bases between. CDR1 SGHRS and CDR2 YFSETQ come from the germline V gene. There are 16 residues in the CDR3. Written as DNA, the CDR3 is TGCGCCAGCAGCTTGGGGTCCTCAAGGGGCACAGATACGCAGTATTTT. Translated, it gives CASSLGSSRGTDTQYF. The variable domain in full, with the rest retrieved from reference TRBV5-1 and TRBJ2-3, is KAGVTQTPRYLIKTRGQQVTLSCSPISGHRSVSWYQQTPGQGLQFLFEYFSETQRNKGNFPGRFSGRQFSNSRSEMNVSTLELGDSALYLCASSLGSSRGTDTQYFGPGTRLTVL.